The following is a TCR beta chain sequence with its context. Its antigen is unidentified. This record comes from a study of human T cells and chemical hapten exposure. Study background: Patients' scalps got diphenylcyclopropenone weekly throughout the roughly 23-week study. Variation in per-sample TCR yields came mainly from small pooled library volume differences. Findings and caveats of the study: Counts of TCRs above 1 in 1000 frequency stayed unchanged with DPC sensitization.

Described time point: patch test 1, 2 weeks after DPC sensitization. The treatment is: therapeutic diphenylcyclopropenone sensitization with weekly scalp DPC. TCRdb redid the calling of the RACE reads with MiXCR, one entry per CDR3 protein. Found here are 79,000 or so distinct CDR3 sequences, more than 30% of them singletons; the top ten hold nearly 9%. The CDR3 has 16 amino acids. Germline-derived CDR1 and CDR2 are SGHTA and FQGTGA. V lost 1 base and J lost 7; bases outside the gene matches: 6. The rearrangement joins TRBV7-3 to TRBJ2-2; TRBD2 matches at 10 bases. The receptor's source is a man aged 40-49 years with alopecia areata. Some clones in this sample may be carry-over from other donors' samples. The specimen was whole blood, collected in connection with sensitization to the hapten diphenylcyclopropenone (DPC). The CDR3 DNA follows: TGTGCCAGCAGCTTAATGGCTAGCGGGAGTGTCGGGGAGCTGTTTTTT. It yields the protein CASSLMASGSVGELFF.